Sequencing of this TCR beta chain was carried out in a study of T cells in Graves' hyperthyroidism and ophthalmopathy. Regarding the study as a whole: A model using 13 V-J features told ophthalmopathy apart from stable hyperthyroidism. Most thyroid clonotypes that were expanded above 0.001 also turned up in blood.

With respect to this clonotype: Antigen unknown.

The V end was cut by 7 bases, the J end by 4 bases, with 13 bases between. Germline lookup yields CDR1 SGHVS and CDR2 FQNEAQ. The CDR3 consists of 13 residues. The source material, RNA transcripts, was used to amplify TCR beta CDR3 regions. During a first-round RT-PCR of the TCR CDR3, the HTBI primer set was used. Each CDR3 protein gets one entry after TCRdb re-called the multiplex PCR reads with MiXCR. The sample consists of roughly 580,000 distinct CDR3 sequences, about half of them appearing once. Used for diagnoses were clinical symptoms, serum thyroxine and TRAb, thyroid ultrasound and orbital computed tomography.

V usage is TRBV7-8 and J usage is TRBJ2-5, with D perhaps assigned TRBD1 or TRBD2 (5 bases each). Sequencing used peripheral blood or thyroid tissue (not recorded which). The TCR was taken from a young woman with Graves' hyperthyroidism. CDR3 amino acids: CASTLGVLETQYF. The DNA for the CDR3 is TGTGCCAGCACCCTGGGGGTTTTAGAGACCCAGTACTTC.